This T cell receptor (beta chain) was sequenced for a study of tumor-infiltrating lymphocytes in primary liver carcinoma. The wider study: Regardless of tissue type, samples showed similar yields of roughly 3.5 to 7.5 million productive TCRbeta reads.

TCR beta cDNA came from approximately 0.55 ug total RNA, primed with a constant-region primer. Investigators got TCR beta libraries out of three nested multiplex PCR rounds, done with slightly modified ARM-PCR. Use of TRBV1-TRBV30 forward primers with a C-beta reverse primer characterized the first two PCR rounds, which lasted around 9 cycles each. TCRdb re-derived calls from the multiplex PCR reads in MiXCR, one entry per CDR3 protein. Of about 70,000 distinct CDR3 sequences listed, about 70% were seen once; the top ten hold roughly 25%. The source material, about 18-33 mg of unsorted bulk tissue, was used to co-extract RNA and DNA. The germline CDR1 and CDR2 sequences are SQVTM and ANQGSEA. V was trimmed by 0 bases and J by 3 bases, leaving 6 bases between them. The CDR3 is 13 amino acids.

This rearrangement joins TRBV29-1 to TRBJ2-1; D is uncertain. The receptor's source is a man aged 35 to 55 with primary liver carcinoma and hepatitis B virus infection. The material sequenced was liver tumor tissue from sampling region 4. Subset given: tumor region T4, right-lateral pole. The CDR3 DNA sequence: TGCAGCGTTGAAGAGACTGTCTACAATGAGCAGTTCTTC. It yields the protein CSVEETVYNEQFF.